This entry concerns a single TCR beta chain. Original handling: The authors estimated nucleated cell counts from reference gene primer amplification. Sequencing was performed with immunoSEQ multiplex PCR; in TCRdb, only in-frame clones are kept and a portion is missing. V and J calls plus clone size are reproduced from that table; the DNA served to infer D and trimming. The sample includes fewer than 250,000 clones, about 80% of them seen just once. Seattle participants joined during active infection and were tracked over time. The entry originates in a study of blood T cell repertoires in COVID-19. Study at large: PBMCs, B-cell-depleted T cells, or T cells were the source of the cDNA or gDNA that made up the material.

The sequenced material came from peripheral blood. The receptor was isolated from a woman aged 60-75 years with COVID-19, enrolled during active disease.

The CDR3 DNA reads TGCGCCAGCAGTGATCCGGGAAACACCATATATTTT. This gives the protein CASSDPGNTIYF. The genes are TRBV10-1 and TRBJ1-3; D unresolved. The CDR3 is 12 amino acids. Germline lookup yields CDR1 WNHNN and CDR2 SYGVQD (reference sequence). Trimming shortened V by 3 bases and J by 4 bases, and 4 bases separated the two germline ends.